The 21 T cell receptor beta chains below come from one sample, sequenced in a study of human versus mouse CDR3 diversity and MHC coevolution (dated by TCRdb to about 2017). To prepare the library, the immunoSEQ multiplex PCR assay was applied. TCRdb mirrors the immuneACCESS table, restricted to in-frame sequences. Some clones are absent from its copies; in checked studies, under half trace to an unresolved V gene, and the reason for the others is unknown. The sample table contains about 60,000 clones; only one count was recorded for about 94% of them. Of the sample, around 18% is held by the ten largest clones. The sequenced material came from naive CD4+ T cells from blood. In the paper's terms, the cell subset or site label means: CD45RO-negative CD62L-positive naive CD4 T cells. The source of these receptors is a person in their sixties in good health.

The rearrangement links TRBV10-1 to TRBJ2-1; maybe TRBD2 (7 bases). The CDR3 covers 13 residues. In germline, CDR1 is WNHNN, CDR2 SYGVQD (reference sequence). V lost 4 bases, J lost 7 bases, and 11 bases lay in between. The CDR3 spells CASSGAGANEQFF. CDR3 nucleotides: TGCGCCAGCAGTGGTGCGGGGGCAAATGAGCAGTTCTTC.

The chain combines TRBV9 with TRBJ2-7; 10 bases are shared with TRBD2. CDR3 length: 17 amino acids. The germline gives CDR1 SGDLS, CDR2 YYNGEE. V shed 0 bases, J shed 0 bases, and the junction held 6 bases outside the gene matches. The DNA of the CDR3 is TGTGCCAGCAGCGTAGAGGCTAGCGGGAGAACCTCCTACGAGCAGTACTTC. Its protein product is CASSVEASGRTSYEQYF.

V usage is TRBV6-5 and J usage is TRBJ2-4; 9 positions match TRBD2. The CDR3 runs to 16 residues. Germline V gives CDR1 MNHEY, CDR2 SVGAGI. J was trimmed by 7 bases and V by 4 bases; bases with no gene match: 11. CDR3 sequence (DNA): TGTGCCAGCAGTTCCGCCTCCGGGACTAGCAGGAACATTCAGTACTTC. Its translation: CASSSASGTSRNIQYF.

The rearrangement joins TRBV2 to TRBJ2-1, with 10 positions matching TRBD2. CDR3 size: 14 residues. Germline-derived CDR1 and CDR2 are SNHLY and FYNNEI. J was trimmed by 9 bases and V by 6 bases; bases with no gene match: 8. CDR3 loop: CASRRGTSESEQFF. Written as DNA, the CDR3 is TGTGCCAGCAGGAGGGGGACTAGCGAGAGTGAGCAGTTCTTC. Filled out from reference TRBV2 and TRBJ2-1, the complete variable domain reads EPEVTQTPSHQVTQMGQEVILRCVPISNHLYFYWYRQILGQKVEFLVSFYNNEISEKSEIFDDQFSVERPDGSNFTLKIRSTKLEDSAMYFCASRRGTSESEQFFGPGTRLTVL.

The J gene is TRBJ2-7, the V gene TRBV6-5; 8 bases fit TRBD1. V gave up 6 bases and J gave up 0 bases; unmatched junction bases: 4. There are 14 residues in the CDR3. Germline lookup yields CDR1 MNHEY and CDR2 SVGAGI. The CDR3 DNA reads TGTGCCAGCAGCGAGGGACAGGACTCCTACGAGCAGTACTTC. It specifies CASSEGQDSYEQYF.

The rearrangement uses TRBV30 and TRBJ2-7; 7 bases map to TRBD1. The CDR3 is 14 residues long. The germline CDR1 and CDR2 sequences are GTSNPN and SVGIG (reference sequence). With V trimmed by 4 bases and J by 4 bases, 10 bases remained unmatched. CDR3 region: CAWTAQGWKYEQYF. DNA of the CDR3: TGTGCCTGGACTGCACAGGGGTGGAAATACGAGCAGTACTTC. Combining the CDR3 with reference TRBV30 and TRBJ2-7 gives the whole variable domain SQTIHQWPATLVQPVGSPLSLECTVEGTSNPNLYWYRQAAGRGLQLLFYSVGIGQISSEVPQNLSASRPQDRQFILSSKKLLLSDSGFYLCAWTAQGWKYEQYFGPGTRLTVT.

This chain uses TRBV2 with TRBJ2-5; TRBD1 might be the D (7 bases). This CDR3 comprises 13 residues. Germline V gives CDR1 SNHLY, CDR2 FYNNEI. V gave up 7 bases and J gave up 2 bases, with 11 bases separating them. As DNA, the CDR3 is TGTGCCAGCAAGGGGGCGGGGCAAGAGACCCAGTACTTC. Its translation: CASKGAGQETQYF.

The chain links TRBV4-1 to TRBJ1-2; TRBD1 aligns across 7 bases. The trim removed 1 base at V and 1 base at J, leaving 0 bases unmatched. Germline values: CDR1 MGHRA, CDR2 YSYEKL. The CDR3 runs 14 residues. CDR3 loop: CASSQGTGNYGYTF. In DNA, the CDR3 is TGCGCCAGCAGCCAAGGGACAGGTAACTATGGCTACACCTTC.

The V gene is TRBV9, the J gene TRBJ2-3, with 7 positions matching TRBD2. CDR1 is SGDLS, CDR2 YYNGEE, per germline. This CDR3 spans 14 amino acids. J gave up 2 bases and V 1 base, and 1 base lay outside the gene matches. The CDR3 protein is CASSVSGDTDTQYF. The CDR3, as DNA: TGTGCCAGCAGCGTAAGCGGGGACACAGATACGCAGTATTTT.

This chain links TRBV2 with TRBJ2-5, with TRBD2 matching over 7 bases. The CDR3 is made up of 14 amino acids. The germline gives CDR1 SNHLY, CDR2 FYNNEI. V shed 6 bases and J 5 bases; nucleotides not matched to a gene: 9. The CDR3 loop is CASRGGVPVETQYF. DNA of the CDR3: TGTGCCAGCAGGGGGGGGGTTCCGGTGGAGACCCAGTACTTC.

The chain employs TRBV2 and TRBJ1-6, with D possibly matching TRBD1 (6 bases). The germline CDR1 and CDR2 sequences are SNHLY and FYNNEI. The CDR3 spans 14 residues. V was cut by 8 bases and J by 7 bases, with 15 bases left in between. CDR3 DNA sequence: TGTGCCAGCGGGGGACAACGGGACAATTCACCCCTCCACTTT. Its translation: CASGGQRDNSPLHF.

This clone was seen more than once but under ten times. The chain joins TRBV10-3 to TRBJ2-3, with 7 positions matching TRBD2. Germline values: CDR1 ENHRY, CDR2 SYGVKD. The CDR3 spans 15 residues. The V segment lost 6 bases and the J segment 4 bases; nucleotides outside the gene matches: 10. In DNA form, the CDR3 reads TGTGCCATCAGCCAAGGACTAGGAGGGGCAGATACGCAGTATTTT. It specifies CAISQGLGGADTQYF.

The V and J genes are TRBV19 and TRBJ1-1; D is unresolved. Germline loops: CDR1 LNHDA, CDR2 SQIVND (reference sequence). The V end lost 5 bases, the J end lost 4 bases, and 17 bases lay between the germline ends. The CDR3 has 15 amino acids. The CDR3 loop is CASSPGWQMVTEAFF. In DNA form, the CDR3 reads TGTGCCAGTAGTCCGGGGTGGCAGATGGTCACTGAAGCTTTCTTT. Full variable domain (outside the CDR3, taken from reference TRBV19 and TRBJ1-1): DGGITQSPKYLFRKEGQNVTLSCEQNLNHDAMYWYRQDPGQGLRLIYYSQIVNDFQKGDIAEGYSVSREKKESFPLTVTSAQKNPTAFYLCASSPGWQMVTEAFFGQGTRLTVV.

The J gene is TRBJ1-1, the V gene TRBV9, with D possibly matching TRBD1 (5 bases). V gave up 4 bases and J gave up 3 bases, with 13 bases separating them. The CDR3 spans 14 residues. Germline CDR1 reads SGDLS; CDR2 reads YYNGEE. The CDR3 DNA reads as TGTGCCAGCAGCACTCAGGGTTGGGACACTGAAGCTTTCTTT. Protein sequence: CASSTQGWDTEAFF. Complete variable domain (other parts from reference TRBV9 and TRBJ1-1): DSGVTQTPKHLITATGQRVTLRCSPRSGDLSVYWYQQSLDQGLQFLIQYYNGEERAKGNILERFSAQQFPDLHSELNLSSLELGDSALYFCASSTQGWDTEAFFGQGTRLTVV.

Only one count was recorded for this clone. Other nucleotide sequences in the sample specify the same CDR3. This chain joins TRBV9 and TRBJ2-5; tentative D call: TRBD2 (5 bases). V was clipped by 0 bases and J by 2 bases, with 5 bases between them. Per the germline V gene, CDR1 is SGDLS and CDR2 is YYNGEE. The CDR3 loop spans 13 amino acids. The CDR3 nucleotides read TGTGCCAGCAGCGTAGCGGGACAAGAGACCCAGTACTTC. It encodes CASSVAGQETQYF.

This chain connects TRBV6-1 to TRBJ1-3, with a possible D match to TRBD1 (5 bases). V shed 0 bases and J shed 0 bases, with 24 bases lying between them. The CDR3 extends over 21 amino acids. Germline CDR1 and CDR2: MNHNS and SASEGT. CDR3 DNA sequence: TGTGCCAGCAGTGAAGCATCGGGGGACCGGGTGGGACCGAGCTCTGGAAACACCATATATTTT. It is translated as CASSEASGDRVGPSSGNTIYF.

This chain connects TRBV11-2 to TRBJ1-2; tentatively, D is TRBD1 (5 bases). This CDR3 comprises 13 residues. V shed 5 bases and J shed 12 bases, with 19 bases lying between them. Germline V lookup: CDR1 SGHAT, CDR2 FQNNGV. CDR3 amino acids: CASSPSGGSSHTF. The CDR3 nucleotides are TGTGCCAGCAGCCCCAGCGGGGGTAGCAGCCACACCTTC.

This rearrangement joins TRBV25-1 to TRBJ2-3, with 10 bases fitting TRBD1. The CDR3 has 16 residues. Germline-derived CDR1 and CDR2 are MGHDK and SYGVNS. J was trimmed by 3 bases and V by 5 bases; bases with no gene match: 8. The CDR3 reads CASSTRGQGDTDTQYF. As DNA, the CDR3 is TGTGCCAGCAGTACGCGTGGACAGGGGGATACAGATACGCAGTATTTT.

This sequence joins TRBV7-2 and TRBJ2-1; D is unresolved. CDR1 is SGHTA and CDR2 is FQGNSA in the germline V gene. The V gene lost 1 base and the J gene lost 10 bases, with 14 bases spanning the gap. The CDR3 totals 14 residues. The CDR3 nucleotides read TGTGCCAGCAGCTTAGGAGGTGCCTGGAAAGAGCAGTTCTTC. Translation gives CASSLGGAWKEQFF.

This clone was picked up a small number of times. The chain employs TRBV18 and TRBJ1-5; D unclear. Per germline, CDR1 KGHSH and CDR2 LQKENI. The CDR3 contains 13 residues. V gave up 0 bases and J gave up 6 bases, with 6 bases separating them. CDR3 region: CASSPPGGQPQHF. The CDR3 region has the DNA TGTGCCAGCTCACCACCAGGCGGTCAGCCCCAGCATTTT. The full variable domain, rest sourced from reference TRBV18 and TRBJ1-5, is NAGVMQNPRHLVRRRGQEARLRCSPMKGHSHVYWYRQLPEEGLKFMVYLQKENIIDESGMPKERFSAEFPKEGPSILRIQQVVRGDSAAYFCASSPPGGQPQHFGDGTRLSIL.

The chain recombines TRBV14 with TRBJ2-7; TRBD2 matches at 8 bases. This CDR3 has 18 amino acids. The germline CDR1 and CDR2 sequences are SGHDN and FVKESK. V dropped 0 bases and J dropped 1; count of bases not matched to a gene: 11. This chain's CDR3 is CASSQDFRTTSGSYEQYF. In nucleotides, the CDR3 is TGTGCCAGCAGCCAAGATTTCCGGACAACTAGCGGATCCTACGAGCAGTACTTC.